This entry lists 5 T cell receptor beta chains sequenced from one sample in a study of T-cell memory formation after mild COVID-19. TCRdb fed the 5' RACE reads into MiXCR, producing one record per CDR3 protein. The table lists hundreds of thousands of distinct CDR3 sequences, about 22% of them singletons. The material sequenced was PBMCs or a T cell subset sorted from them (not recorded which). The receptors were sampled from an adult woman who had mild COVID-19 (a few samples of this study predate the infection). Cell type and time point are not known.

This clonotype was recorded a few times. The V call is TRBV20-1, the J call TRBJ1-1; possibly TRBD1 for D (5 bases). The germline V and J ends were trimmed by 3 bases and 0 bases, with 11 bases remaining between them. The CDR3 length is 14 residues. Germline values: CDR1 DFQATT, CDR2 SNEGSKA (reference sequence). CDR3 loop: CSASNRGLNTEAFF. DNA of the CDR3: TGCAGTGCTAGTAATCGGGGCCTGAACACTGAAGCTTTCTTT.

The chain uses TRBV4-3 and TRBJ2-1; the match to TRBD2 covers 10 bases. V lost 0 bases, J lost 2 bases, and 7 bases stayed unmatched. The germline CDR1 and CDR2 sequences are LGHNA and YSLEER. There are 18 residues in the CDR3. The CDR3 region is CASSQDPWTSGPYNEQFF. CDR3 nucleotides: TGCGCCAGCAGCCAAGACCCCTGGACTAGCGGACCCTACAATGAGCAGTTCTTC.

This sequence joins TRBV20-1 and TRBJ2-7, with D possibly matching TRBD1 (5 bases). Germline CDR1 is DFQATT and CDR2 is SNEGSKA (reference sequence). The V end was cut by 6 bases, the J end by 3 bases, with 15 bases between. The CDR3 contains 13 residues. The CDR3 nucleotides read TGCAGTGCCAAGCAGGGATTGTACTACGAGCAGTACTTC. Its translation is CSAKQGLYYEQYF.

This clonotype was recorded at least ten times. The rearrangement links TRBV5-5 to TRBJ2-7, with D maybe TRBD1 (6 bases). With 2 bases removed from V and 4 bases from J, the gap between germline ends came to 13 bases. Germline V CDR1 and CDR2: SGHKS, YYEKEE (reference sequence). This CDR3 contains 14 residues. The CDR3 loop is CASSLTGTQYEQYF. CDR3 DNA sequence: TGTGCCAGCAGCTTAACCGGGACACAATACGAGCAGTACTTC.

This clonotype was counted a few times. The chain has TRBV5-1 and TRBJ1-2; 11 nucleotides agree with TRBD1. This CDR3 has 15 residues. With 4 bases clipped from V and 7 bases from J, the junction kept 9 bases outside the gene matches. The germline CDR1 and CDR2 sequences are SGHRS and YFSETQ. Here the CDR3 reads CASSPGQGASGGYTF. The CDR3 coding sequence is TGCGCCAGCAGCCCCGGACAGGGGGCGTCTGGTGGCTACACCTTC. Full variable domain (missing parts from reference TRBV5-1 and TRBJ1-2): KAGVTQTPRYLIKTRGQQVTLSCSPISGHRSVSWYQQTPGQGLQFLFEYFSETQRNKGNFPGRFSGRQFSNSRSEMNVSTLELGDSALYLCASSPGQGASGGYTFGSGTRLTVV.